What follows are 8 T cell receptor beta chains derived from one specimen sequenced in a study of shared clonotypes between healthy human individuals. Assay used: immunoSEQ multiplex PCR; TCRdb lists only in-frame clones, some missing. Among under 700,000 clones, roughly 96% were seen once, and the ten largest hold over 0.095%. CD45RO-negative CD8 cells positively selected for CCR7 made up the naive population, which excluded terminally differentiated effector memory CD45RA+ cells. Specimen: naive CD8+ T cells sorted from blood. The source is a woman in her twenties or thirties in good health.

The CDR3 loop is CASRLGTGTYEQYF. In DNA, the CDR3 is TGTGCCAGCAGACTCGGGACAGGAACCTACGAGCAGTACTTC. The chain combines TRBV6-5 with TRBJ2-7, with 8 bases identical to TRBD1. The CDR3 is 14 residues long. Looked up from germline, CDR1 is MNHEY and CDR2 is SVGAGI. J gave up 2 bases and V 6 bases, and 6 bases lay outside the gene matches.

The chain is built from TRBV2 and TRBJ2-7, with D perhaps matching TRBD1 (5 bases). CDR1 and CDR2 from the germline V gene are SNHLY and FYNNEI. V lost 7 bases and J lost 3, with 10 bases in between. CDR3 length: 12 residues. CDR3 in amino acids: CASTRVIYEQYF. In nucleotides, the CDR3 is TGTGCCAGCACCAGGGTTATCTACGAGCAGTACTTC.

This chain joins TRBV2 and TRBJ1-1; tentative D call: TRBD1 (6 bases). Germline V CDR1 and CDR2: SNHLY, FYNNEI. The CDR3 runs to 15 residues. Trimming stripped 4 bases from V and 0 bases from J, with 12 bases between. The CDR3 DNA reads TGTGCCAGCAGTGCTAGGACAGAAATGAACACTGAAGCTTTCTTT. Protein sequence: CASSARTEMNTEAFF.

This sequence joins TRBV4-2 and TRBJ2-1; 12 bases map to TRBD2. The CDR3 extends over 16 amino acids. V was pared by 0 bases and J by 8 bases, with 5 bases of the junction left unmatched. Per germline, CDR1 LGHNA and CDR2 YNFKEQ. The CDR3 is CASSQEWTSGTHEQFF. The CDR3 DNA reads TGTGCCAGCAGCCAAGAGTGGACTAGCGGGACACATGAGCAGTTCTTC.

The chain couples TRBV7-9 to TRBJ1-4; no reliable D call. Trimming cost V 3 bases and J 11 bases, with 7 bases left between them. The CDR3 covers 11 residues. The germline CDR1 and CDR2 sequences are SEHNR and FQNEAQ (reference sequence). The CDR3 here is CASSFGDKLFF. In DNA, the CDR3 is TGTGCCAGCAGCTTCGGAGACAAACTGTTTTTT.

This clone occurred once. Written as DNA, the CDR3 is TGTGCCAGCAGTCTCACACCAGCTAGGGACTCGGGTTACTACGAGCAGTACTTC. Amino acid sequence: CASSLTPARDSGYYEQYF. The rearrangement uses TRBV27 and TRBJ2-7; a weak D match, TRBD2 (6 bases). Germline assignment: CDR1 MNHEY and CDR2 SMNVEV (reference sequence). The length of the CDR3 is 18 residues. V was cut by 5 bases and J by 3 bases, with 26 bases left in between.

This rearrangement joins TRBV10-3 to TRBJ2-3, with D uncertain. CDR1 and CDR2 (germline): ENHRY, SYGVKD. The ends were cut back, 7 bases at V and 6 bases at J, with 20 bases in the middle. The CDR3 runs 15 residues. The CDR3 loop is CAIKLSSAPLDTQYF. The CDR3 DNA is TGTGCCATCAAGTTGAGTAGTGCGCCTTTGGATACGCAGTATTTT.

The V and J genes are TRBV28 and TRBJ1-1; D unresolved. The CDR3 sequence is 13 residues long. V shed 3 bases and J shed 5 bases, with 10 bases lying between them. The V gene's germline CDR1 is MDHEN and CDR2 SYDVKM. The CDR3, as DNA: TGTGCCAGCAGTTTGAGTGGGAGGACTGAAGCTTTCTTT. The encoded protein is CASSLSGRTEAFF. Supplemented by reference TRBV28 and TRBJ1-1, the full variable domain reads DVKVTQSSRYLVKRTGEKVFLECVQDMDHENMFWYRQDPGLGLRLIYFSYDVKMKEKGDIPEGYSVSREKKERFSLILESASTNQTSMYLCASSLSGRTEAFFGQGTRLTVV.